A selection of T cell receptor beta chains follows, all from one sample in a study of beta chain features in type 1 diabetes. Data came from immunoSEQ multiplex PCR; TCRdb stores just in-frame clones and leaves some out. This table has about 340,000 clones, roughly 14% appearing once. The sequencing sample was made of naive CD4+ T cells from blood. The receptors here all came from a woman younger than 30 with type 1 diabetes. Both conserved end residues are part of each CDR3.

V	length	CDR3
TRBV7-9	14	CASSRTGWDTEAFF
TRBV5-4	15	CASSSQGAGSEKLFF
TRBV9	18	CASSVGSEGTGNTGELFF
TRBV4-3	17	CASSQPRDSRKEYEQYF
TRBV15	15	CATSRDRLANYGYTF
TRBV9	16	CASSVGLAGGVREQFF
TRBV11-3	15	CASSWMGGSYNEQFF
TRBV2	12	CASSAFSNEQFF
TRBV5-1	14	CASSGPNGGTEAFF
TRBV5-1	16	CASSLAGGGPADEQYF
TRBV19	18	CASRGPGQEDSGANVLTF
TRBV7-9	16	CASSPNRGWNTGELFF
TRBV7-2	15	CASGPVSLGEDTQYF
TRBV10-3	11	CAISGGNTQYF
TRBV7-2	14	CASSPDRGNQPQHF